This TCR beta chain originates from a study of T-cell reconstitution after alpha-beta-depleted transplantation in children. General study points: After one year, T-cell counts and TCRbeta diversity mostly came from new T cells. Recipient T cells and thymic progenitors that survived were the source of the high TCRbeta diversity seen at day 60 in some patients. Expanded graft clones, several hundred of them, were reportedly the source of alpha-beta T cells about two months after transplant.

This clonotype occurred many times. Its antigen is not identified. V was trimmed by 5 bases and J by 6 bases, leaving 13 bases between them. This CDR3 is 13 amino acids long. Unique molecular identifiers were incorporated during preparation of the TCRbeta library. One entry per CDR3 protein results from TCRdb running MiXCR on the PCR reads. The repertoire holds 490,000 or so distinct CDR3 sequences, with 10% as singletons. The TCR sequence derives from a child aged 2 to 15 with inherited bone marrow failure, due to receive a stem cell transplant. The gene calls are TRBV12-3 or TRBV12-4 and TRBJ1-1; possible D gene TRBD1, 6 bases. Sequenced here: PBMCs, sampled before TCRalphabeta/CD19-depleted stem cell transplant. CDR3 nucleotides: TGTGCCAGCAGTACCCTGGCAGGGGCTGAAGCTTTCTTT. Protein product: CASSTLAGAEAFF.